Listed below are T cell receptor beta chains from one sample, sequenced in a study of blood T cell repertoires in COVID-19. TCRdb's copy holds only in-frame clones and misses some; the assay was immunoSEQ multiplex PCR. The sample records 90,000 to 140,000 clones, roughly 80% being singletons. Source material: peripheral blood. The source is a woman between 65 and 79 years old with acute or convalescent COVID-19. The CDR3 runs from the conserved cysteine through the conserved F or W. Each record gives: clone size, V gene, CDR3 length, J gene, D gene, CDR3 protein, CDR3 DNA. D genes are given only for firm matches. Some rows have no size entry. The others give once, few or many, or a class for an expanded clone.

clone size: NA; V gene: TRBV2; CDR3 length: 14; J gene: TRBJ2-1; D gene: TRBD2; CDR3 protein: CASRLTSSQGEQFF; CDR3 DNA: TGTGCCAGCAGGTTGACTAGCAGTCAGGGTGAGCAGTTCTTC
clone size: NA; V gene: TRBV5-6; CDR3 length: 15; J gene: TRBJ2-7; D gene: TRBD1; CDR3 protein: CASSFPRQGTYEQYF; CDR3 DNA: TGTGCCAGCAGCTTCCCAAGACAGGGGACCTACGAGCAGTACTTC
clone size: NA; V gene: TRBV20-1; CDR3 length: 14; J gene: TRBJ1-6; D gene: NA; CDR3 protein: CSASTGQHNSPLHF; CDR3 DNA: TGCAGTGCTAGTACGGGACAACATAATTCACCCCTCCACTTT
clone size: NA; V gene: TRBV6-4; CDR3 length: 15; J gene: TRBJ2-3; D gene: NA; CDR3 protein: CASSPIGGRLDTQYF; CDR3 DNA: TGTGCCAGCAGCCCCATTGGGGGCCGTCTCGATACGCAGTATTTT
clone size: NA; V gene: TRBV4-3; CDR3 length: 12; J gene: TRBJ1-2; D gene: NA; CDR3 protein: CASSLQRGGYTF; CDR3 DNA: TGCGCCAGCAGCCTGCAGCGGGGTGGCTACACCTTC
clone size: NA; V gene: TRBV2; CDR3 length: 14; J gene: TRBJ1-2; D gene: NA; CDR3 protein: CASSEARVHYGYTF; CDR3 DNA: TGTGCCAGCAGTGAGGCCAGGGTGCACTATGGCTACACCTTC
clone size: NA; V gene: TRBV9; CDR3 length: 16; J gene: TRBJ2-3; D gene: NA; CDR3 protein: CASSVDITDYTDTQYF; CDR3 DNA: TGTGCCAGCAGCGTAGATATTACAGACTACACAGATACGCAGTATTTT
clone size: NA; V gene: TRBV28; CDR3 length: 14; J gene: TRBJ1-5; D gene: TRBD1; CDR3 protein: CAITGTDSNQPQHF; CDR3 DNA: TGTGCCATCACCGGGACAGATAGCAATCAGCCCCAGCATTTT
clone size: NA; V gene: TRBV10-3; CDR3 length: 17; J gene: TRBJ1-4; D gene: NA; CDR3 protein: CAISDSFRQGRGEKLFF; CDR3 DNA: TGTGCCATCAGTGACTCCTTTCGGCAGGGGCGGGGGGAAAAACTGTTTTTT
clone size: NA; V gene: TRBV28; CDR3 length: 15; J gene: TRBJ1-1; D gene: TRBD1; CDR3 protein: CASTPGDRVNTEAFF; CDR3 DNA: TGTGCCAGCACCCCGGGGGACAGGGTGAACACTGAAGCTTTCTTT
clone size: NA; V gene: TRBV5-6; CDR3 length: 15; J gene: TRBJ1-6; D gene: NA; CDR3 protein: CASSLTETYNSPLHF; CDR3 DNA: TGTGCCAGCAGCTTGACGGAGACCTATAATTCACCCCTCCACTTT
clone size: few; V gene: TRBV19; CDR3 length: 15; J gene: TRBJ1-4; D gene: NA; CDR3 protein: CASSPGLGANEKLFF; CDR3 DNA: TGTGCCAGTAGTCCGGGACTAGGTGCTAATGAAAAACTGTTTTTT
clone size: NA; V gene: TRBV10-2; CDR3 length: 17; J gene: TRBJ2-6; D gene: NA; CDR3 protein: CASSEASSTSGANVLTF; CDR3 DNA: TGCGCCAGCAGTGAGGCTAGTTCGACTTCTGGGGCCAACGTCCTGACTTTC
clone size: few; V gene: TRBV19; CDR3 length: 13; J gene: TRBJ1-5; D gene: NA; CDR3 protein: CASTSQGNQPQHF; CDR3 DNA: TGTGCCAGTACCTCCCAGGGCAATCAGCCCCAGCATTTT
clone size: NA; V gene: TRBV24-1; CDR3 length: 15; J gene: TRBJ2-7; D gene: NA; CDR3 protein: CATSDARTSLDEQYF; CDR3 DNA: TGTGCCACCAGTGATGCCCGGACATCGTTGGACGAGCAGTACTTC
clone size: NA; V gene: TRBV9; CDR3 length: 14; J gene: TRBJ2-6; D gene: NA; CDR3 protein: CASTRSPGANVLTF; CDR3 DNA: TGTGCCAGCACCCGGTCCCCTGGGGCCAACGTCCTGACTTTC
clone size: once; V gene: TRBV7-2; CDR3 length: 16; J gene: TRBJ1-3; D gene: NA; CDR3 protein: CASSLGSGPTANTIYF; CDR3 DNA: TGTGCCAGCAGCTTAGGGAGCGGCCCGACGGCAAACACCATATATTTT
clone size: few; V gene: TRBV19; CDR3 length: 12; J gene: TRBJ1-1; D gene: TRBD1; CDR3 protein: CASLTGGTEAFF; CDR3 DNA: TGTGCCAGCTTGACAGGGGGGACTGAAGCTTTCTTT
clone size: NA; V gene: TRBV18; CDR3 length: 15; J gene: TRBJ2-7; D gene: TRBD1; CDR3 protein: CASSESGQGAGKQYF; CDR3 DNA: TGTGCCAGCTCGGAGAGCGGACAGGGGGCTGGCAAGCAGTACTTC
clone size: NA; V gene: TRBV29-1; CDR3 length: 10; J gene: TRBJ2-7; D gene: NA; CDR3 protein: CSVGTEEQYF; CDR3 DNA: TGCAGCGTTGGTACAGAAGAGCAGTACTTC
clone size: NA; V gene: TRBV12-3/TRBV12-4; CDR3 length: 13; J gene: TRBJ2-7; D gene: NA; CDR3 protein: CASRQGATYEQYF; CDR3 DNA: TGTGCCAGCAGACAGGGCGCCACCTACGAGCAGTACTTC
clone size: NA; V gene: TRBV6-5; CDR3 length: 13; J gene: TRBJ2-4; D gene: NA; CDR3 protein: CASSYRDRNIQYF; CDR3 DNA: TGTGCCAGCAGTTACCGCGACAGGAACATTCAGTACTTC
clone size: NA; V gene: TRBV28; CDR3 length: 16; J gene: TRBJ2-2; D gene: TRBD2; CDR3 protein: CASSPRTSGRDGELFF; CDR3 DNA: TGTGCCAGCAGTCCCAGGACTAGCGGGAGGGACGGGGAGCTGTTTTTT
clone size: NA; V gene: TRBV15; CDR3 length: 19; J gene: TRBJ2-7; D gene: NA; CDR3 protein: CATSKGLRTLKLSSYEQYF; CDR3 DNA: TGTGCCACCAGCAAGGGGTTGAGGACATTGAAATTGAGCTCCTACGAGCAGTACTTC
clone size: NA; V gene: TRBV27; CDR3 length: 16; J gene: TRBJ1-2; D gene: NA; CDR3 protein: CASSFQTSPRAGGYTF; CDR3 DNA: TGTGCCAGCAGTTTCCAAACCTCTCCGCGGGCGGGGGGCTACACCTTC
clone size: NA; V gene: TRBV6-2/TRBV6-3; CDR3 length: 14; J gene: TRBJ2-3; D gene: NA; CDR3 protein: CASSSGTSTDTQYF; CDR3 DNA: TGTGCCAGCAGTTCTGGGACATCCACAGATACGCAGTATTTT
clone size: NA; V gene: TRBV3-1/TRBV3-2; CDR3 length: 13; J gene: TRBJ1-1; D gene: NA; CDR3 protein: CASSQGQRTEAFF; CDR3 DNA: TGTGCCAGCAGCCAAGGGCAACGAACTGAAGCTTTCTTT
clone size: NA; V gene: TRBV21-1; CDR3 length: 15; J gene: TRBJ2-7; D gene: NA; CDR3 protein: CASSTLLDRFHEQYF; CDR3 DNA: TGTGCCAGCAGCACCCTTCTCGACAGGTTCCACGAGCAGTACTTC
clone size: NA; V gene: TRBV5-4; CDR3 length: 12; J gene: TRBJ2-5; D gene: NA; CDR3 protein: CASSLRRETQYF; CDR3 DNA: TGTGCCAGCAGCTTAAGGAGAGAGACCCAGTACTTC
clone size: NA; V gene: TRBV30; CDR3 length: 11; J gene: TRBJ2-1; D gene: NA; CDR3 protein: CAWSVDSSGFF; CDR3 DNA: TGTGCCTGGAGTGTAGACTCGAGCGGGTTCTTC
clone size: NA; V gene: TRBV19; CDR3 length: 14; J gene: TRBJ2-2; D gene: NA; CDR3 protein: CASSRDRSAGELFF; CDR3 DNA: TGTGCCAGTAGCCGCGACAGGTCGGCCGGGGAGCTATTTTTT
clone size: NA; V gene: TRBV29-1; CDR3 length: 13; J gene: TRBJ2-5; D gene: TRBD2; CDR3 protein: CSVPGLAKETQYF; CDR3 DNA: TGCAGCGTACCAGGACTAGCGAAAGAGACCCAGTACTTC
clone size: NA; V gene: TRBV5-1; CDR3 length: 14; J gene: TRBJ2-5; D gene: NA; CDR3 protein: CASSPLTGSETQYF; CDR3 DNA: TGCGCCAGCAGCCCCCTTACAGGGTCCGAGACCCAGTACTTC
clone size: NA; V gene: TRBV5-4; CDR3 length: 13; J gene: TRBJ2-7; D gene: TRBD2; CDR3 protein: CASKEREGNEQYF; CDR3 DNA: TGTGCCAGCAAAGAGCGGGAGGGAAACGAGCAGTACTTC
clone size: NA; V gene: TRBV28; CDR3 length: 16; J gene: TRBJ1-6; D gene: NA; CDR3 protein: CASRPRVGTGDSPLHF; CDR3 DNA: TGTGCCAGCAGACCTAGGGTGGGGACTGGGGATTCACCCCTCCACTTT
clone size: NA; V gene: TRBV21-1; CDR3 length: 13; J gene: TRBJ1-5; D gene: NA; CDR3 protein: CAPDSPRVQPQHF; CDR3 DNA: TGTGCCCCCGACTCCCCCCGGGTTCAGCCCCAGCATTTT
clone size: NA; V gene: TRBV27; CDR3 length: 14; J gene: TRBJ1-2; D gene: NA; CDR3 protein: CASRSWEEFGGYTF; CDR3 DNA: TGTGCCAGCAGGAGCTGGGAGGAGTTCGGTGGCTACACCTTC
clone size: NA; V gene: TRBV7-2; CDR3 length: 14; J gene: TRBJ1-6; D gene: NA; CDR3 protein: CASSPDIYNSPLHF; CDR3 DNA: TGTGCCAGCAGCCCAGATATCTATAATTCACCCCTCCACTTT
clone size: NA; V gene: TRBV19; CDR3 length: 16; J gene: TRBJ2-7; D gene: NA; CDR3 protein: CASSIYKGGRDYEQYF; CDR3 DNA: TGTGCCAGTAGTATCTACAAAGGAGGGCGGGACTACGAGCAGTACTTC
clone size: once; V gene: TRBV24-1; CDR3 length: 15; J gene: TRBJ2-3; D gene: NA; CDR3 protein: CATSERRSGKDTQYF; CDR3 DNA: TGTGCCACCAGTGAGAGGCGGTCCGGGAAGGATACGCAGTATTTT
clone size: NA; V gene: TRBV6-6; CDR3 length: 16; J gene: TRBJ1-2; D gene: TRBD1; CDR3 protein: CASSNSPGQINYGYTF; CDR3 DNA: TGTGCCAGCAGCAACTCTCCGGGACAGATTAACTATGGCTACACCTTC
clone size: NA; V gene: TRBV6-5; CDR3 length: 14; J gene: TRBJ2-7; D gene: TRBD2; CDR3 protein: CASRVAAGGDEQYF; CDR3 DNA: TGTGCCAGCAGAGTGGCGGCGGGGGGGGACGAGCAGTACTTC
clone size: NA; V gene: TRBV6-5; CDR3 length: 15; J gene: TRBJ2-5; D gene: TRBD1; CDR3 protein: CASTPSYGQEGTQYF; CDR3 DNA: TGTGCCAGCACCCCATCCTATGGACAGGAAGGGACCCAGTACTTC
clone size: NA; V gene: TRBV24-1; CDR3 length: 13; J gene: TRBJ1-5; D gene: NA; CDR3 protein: CATSAGGNQPQHF; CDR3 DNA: TGTGCCACCAGTGCAGGGGGCAATCAGCCCCAGCATTTT
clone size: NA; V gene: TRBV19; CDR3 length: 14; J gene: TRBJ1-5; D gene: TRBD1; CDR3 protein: CASSGTGGGQPQHF; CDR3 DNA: TGTGCCAGTAGTGGGACAGGGGGCGGTCAGCCCCAGCATTTT
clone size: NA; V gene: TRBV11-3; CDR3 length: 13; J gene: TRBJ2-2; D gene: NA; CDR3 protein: CASSPRASGELFF; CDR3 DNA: TGTGCCAGCAGCCCCCGAGCGTCCGGGGAGCTGTTTTTT
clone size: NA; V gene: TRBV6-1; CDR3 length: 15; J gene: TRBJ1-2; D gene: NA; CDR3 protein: CASSEGTGQSYGYTF; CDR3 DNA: TGTGCCAGCAGTGAAGGGACTGGGCAGAGCTATGGCTACACCTTC
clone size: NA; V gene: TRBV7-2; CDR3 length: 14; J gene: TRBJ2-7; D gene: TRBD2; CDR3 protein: CASSFPGLASEQYF; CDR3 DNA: TGTGCCAGCAGTTTTCCGGGACTAGCTAGCGAGCAGTACTTC
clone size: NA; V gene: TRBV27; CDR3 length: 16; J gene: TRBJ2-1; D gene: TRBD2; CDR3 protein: CASSTRSSGTYNEQFF; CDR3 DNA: TGTGCCAGCAGCACCAGGAGTAGCGGGACCTACAATGAGCAGTTCTTC
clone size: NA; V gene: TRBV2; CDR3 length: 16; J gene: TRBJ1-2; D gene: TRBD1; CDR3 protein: CASRNRDRGPLDGYTF; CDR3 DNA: TGTGCCAGCAGGAACCGGGACAGGGGCCCTTTGGATGGCTACACCTTC
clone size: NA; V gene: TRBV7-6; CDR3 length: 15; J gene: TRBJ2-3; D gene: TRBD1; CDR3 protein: CASGGQGVFTDTQYF; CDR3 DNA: TGTGCCAGCGGGGGACAGGGAGTTTTTACAGATACGCAGTATTTT
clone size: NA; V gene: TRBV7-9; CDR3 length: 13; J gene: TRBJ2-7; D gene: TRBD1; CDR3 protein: CATSGQGVYEQYF; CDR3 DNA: TGTGCCACCTCAGGACAGGGAGTCTACGAGCAGTACTTC
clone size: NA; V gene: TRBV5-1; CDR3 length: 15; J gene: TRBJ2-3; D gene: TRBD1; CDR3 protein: CASSWTGFSTDTQYF; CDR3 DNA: TGCGCCAGCAGCTGGACAGGGTTTAGCACAGATACGCAGTATTTT
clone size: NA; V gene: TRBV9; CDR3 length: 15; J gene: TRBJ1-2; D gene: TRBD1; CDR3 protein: CASSVGTGSNYGYTF; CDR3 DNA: TGTGCCAGCAGCGTGGGGACAGGGTCTAACTATGGCTACACCTTC
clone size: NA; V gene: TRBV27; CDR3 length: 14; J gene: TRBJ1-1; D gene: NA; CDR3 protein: CASSPGSLNTEAFF; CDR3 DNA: TGTGCCAGCAGTCCGGGGAGTCTGAACACTGAAGCTTTCTTT